This T cell receptor beta chain is drawn from a study of T cell repertoires in cytomegalovirus infection. At the level of the study: It can be stated that public TCR beta signatures indicated CMV infection as well as a matching HLA type.

For this clonotype: Antigen: not known.

TCRdb processed the reads anew with MiXCR; each CDR3 protein has one entry. The sample shows under 70,000 distinct CDR3 sequences, around 33% of them seen only once. Sample: PBMCs, sequenced either directly or after in vitro stimulation (not recorded which). The TCR was taken from a human donor in good health (CMV status not recorded). Some clones in this sample may be carry-over from other donors' samples.

Here the CDR3 reads CASSFGGNQPQHF. The CDR3 nucleotides are TGTGCCAGCAGTTTCGGTGGCAATCAGCCCCAGCATTTT. The V and J genes are TRBV12-3 or TRBV12-4 and TRBJ1-5, with D unresolved. Trimming stripped 3 bases from V and 2 bases from J, with 5 bases between. This CDR3 has 13 amino acids.